This is a list of T cell receptor beta chains from one sample in a study of CD8+ T cells in alopecia areata. Generated by immunoSEQ multiplex PCR, the TCRdb table keeps only in-frame clones and is missing some. The repertoire includes 150,000 or so clones, roughly 86% of them detected once, and less than 15% sits in the top ten. The sample was CD8+ T cells sorted from blood, taken at week 4, from a patient treated with tofacitinib. Receptors were obtained from a human donor with alopecia areata. Each CDR3 is given with its conserved first and last residue. D genes are given only for firm matches. Some rows have no size entry. The others give once, few or many, or a class for an expanded clone.

>TRBD1|TRBJ1-1|NA|TRBV6-5
CASSYYQGADTEAFF
TGTGCCAGCAGTTATTATCAGGGGGCGGACACTGAAGCTTTCTTT
>NA|TRBJ2-2|NA|TRBV4-1
CASSQAKGLDGELFF
TGCGCCAGCAGCCAAGCTAAGGGGCTGGACGGGGAGCTGTTTTTT
>TRBD1|TRBJ1-1|NA|TRBV29-1
CSVEGQGKSMNTEAFF
TGCAGCGTTGAGGGACAGGGGAAGTCTATGAACACTGAAGCTTTCTTT
>NA|TRBJ1-1|NA|TRBV6-5
CASSYGAGTEAFF
TGTGCCAGCAGTTATGGGGCGGGGACTGAAGCTTTCTTT
>TRBD1|TRBJ2-7|NA|TRBV9
CASSPRTGEFEQYF
TGTGCCAGCAGCCCAAGGACAGGGGAGTTCGAGCAGTACTTC
>NA|TRBJ2-7|NA|TRBV20-1
CSARGTYEQYF
TGCAGTGCTAGAGGGACTTACGAGCAGTACTTC
>NA|TRBJ2-1|NA|TRBV11-2
CASHGNEQFF
TGTGCCAGCCACGGGAATGAGCAGTTCTTC
>NA|TRBJ2-5|NA|TRBV6-5
CASSGLRQGGETQYF
TGTGCCAGCAGTGGTCTTCGGCAGGGAGGAGAGACCCAGTACTTC
>NA|TRBJ2-7|NA|TRBV4-1
CASSHPAGQAYEQYF
TGCGCCAGCAGCCACCCAGCGGGACAGGCTTACGAGCAGTACTTC
>NA|TRBJ2-7|NA|TRBV4-1
CASSQDGPEFYEQYF
TGCGCCAGCAGCCAAGATGGTCCAGAATTCTACGAGCAGTACTTC
>NA|TRBJ2-7|NA|TRBV27
CASSAGMEGYEQYF
TGTGCCAGCAGCGCCGGCATGGAGGGATACGAGCAGTACTTC
>NA|TRBJ1-2|NA|TRBV10-3
CAISERSDSYGYTF
TGTGCCATCAGTGAGCGAAGCGATTCCTATGGCTACACCTTC
>NA|TRBJ2-7|NA|TRBV15
CATSRDRYEQYF
TGTGCCACCAGCAGAGATCGTTACGAGCAGTACTTC
>NA|TRBJ2-7|once|TRBV19
CASSSYTSHEQYF
TGTGCCAGTAGTAGTTACACCTCTCACGAGCAGTACTTC
>TRBD2|TRBJ2-1|NA|TRBV7-3
CASSYLTSGGYNEQFF
TGTGCCAGCAGCTACCTTACTAGCGGGGGTTACAATGAGCAGTTCTTC
>NA|TRBJ2-7|NA|TRBV6-5
CASSYSPGTYEQYF
TGTGCCAGCAGTTACTCTCCAGGGACCTACGAGCAGTACTTC
>TRBD2|TRBJ2-7|NA|TRBV9
CASSPQGGLAGPYEQYF
TGTGCCAGCAGCCCTCAAGGTGGGCTAGCGGGCCCCTACGAGCAGTACTTC
>NA|TRBJ1-5|NA|TRBV21-1
CASSEPTYWRGKARNQPQHF
TGTGCCAGCAGCGAACCGACCTATTGGAGGGGTAAAGCTCGCAATCAGCCCCAGCATTTT
>TRBD1|TRBJ2-1|NA|TRBV7-9
CASSPPGQGANEQFF
TGTGCCAGCAGCCCCCCGGGACAGGGGGCCAATGAGCAGTTCTTC
>TRBD1|TRBJ1-4|NA|TRBV9
CASSLGTGHEKLFF
TGTGCCAGCAGCCTCGGGACAGGGCATGAAAAACTGTTTTTT
>NA|TRBJ2-2|NA|TRBV11-2
CASSEPGPRGPGELFF
TGTGCCAGCAGCGAGCCGGGACCGAGAGGACCCGGGGAGCTGTTTTTT
>NA|TRBJ2-1|NA|TRBV2
CASRPLGGGTYNEQFF
TGTGCCAGCAGGCCCCTGGGCGGGGGCACCTACAATGAGCAGTTCTTC
>NA|TRBJ2-7|few|TRBV27
CASSGDGYEQYF
TGTGCCAGCAGTGGGGACGGATACGAGCAGTACTTC
>NA|TRBJ2-5|few|TRBV7-6
CASSSVYSQNQETQYF
TGTGCCAGCAGCTCCGTTTATTCCCAGAACCAAGAGACCCAGTACTTC
>TRBD1|TRBJ1-1|NA|TRBV6-1
CASSDSRDRDTEAFF
TGTGCCAGCAGTGATTCCCGGGACAGGGACACTGAAGCTTTCTTT
>NA|TRBJ2-7|once|TRBV7-9
CASSPVSDSSYEQYF
TGTGCCAGCAGCCCCGTTAGCGATAGCTCCTACGAGCAGTACTTC
>NA|TRBJ1-1|NA|TRBV6-5
CASSLQGTNTEAFF
TGTGCCAGCAGTTTACAGGGAACTAACACTGAAGCTTTCTTT
>NA|TRBJ2-1|NA|TRBV29-1
CSVELAHNEQFF
TGCAGCGTTGAACTAGCTCACAATGAGCAGTTCTTC
>TRBD1|TRBJ1-1|once|TRBV28
CASTVTGENTEAFF
TGTGCCAGCACCGTGACAGGGGAGAACACTGAAGCTTTCTTT
>TRBD1|TRBJ2-7|NA|TRBV27
CASSPTWDRHSYEQYF
TGTGCCAGCAGTCCCACTTGGGACAGGCATTCCTACGAGCAGTACTTC
>NA|TRBJ1-5|NA|TRBV4-2
CASSQEDTSNQPQHF
TGTGCCAGCAGCCAAGAGGATACCAGCAATCAGCCCCAGCATTTT
>TRBD2|TRBJ2-1|NA|TRBV9
CASSVSSGKEQFF
TGTGCCAGCAGCGTTTCTAGCGGGAAAGAGCAGTTCTTC
>NA|TRBJ2-1|NA|TRBV30
CAWSTRGSPHEQFF
TGTGCCTGGAGTACTCGGGGCTCCCCCCATGAGCAGTTCTTC
>TRBD2|TRBJ2-1|NA|TRBV30
CAWSVPLAGGINEQFF
TGTGCCTGGAGTGTACCACTAGCGGGAGGGATAAATGAGCAGTTCTTC
>TRBD2|TRBJ2-7|once|TRBV29-1
CSARPAGGGFNEQYF
TGCAGCGCCCGACCTGCGGGAGGGGGCTTTAACGAGCAGTACTTC
>TRBD1|TRBJ1-4|NA|TRBV6-6
CASSTWDSATNEKLFF
TGTGCCAGCAGTACATGGGACAGTGCAACTAATGAAAAACTGTTTTTT
>NA|TRBJ1-2|NA|TRBV2
CASSPPANYGYTF
TGTGCCAGCAGTCCCCCCGCTAACTATGGCTACACCTTC
>TRBD1|TRBJ1-4|NA|TRBV9
CASNAGGTGGEKLFF
TGTGCCAGCAACGCAGGAGGGACAGGAGGTGAAAAACTGTTTTTT
>TRBD2|TRBJ2-7|NA|TRBV6-5
CASSYPLAGVVEQYF
TGTGCCAGCAGTTACCCCCTTGCGGGGGTGGTCGAGCAGTACTTC
>NA|TRBJ2-2|once|TRBV29-1
CSVEGSRGNTNTGELFF
TGCAGCGTTGAGGGCTCACGGGGGAACACGAACACCGGGGAGCTGTTTTTT
>TRBD2|TRBJ2-7|NA|TRBV5-6
CASSVPGLAAYEQYF
TGTGCCAGCAGCGTACCGGGACTAGCGGCTTACGAGCAGTACTTC
>TRBD1|TRBJ2-5|NA|TRBV11-2
CASSIWTGSETQYF
TGTGCCAGCAGTATCTGGACAGGGTCAGAGACCCAGTACTTC
>NA|TRBJ1-1|NA|TRBV27
CASSCLQGRSAFF
TGTGCCAGCAGTTGCTTACAGGGTCGGTCAGCTTTCTTT
>TRBD2|TRBJ2-1|NA|TRBV5-1
CASSLGGNEQFF
TGCGCCAGCAGTCTGGGAGGGAATGAGCAGTTCTTC
>TRBD2|TRBJ2-7|NA|TRBV7-6
CASSSSGGGYEQYF
TGTGCCAGCAGCTCTAGCGGGGGCGGGTACGAGCAGTACTTC
>NA|TRBJ2-7|NA|TRBV7-9
CASSLWGGAEQYF
TGTGCCAGCAGCTTATGGGGCGGGGCCGAGCAGTACTTC
>NA|TRBJ2-7|NA|TRBV4-1
CASSSVSANYEQYF
TGCGCCAGCAGCTCCGTCAGTGCAAACTACGAGCAGTACTTC
>NA|TRBJ2-7|NA|TRBV7-3
CASSLAGSGEQYF
TGTGCCAGCAGCTTGGCGGGGTCGGGCGAGCAGTACTTC
>TRBD1|TRBJ1-1|few|TRBV10-3
CAISEAAGGEEAFF
TGTGCCATCAGTGAGGCGGCAGGGGGCGAGGAAGCTTTCTTT
>NA|TRBJ2-1|NA|TRBV9
CASSLAVNEQFF
TGTGCCAGCAGCCTTGCCGTCAATGAGCAGTTCTTC
>NA|TRBJ1-1|once|TRBV4-1
CASSQVDTEAFF
TGCGCCAGCAGCCAAGTGGACACTGAAGCCTTCTTT
>NA|TRBJ2-1|NA|TRBV7-3
CASSLGNEQFF
TGTGCCAGCAGCTTAGGAAATGAGCAGTTCTTC
>NA|TRBJ2-5|NA|TRBV29-1
CSVEGRTQYF
TGCAGCGTTGAAGGCAGAACCCAGTACTTC
>NA|TRBJ2-1|NA|TRBV19
CASRLGGRTEQFF
TGTGCCAGCCGCCTGGGGGGACGGACTGAGCAGTTCTTC
>TRBD1|TRBJ2-7|NA|TRBV29-1
CSVGTGESYEQYF
TGCAGCGTTGGGACAGGGGAATCCTACGAGCAGTACTTC
>NA|TRBJ2-3|NA|TRBV2
CASSTLTDTQYF
TGTGCCAGCTCTACCCTCACAGATACGCAGTATTTT
>NA|TRBJ2-5|NA|TRBV19
CASSIGPSDLGQETQYF
TGTGCCAGTAGTATCGGTCCTAGCGATCTTGGGCAAGAGACCCAGTACTTC
>NA|TRBJ2-7|NA|TRBV13
CASSLGSAYEQYF
TGTGCCAGCAGCTTAGGCTCCGCCTACGAGCAGTACTTC